A single sample is the source of the 18 T cell receptor beta chains below, sequenced in a study of shared clonotypes between healthy human individuals. Using immunoSEQ multiplex PCR, the repertoire was profiled, and TCRdb retains in-frame clones only, with some absent. Of approximately 1.9 million clones in the sample, 80% to 95% were seen once. Positively selected for CCR7, the CD45RO-negative cells used as naive CD8 cells excluded terminally differentiated effector memory CD45RA+ cells. What was sequenced was naive CD8+ T cells from PBMCs. Every receptor here comes from a young man in good health. Some clones in this sample may be carry-over from other donors' samples.

The V and J genes are TRBV5-5 and TRBJ1-1; D call uncertain. Germline assignment: CDR1 SGHKS and CDR2 YYEKEE (reference sequence). The CDR3 is 14 residues long. Trimming cost V 2 bases and J 1 base, with 9 bases left between them. CDR3 sequence (DNA): TGTGCCAGCAGCTTATTTGATTCGAACACTGAAGCTTTCTTT. It specifies CASSLFDSNTEAFF.

The V call is TRBV4-3, the J call TRBJ1-1; D gene ambiguous. From germline, CDR1 is LGHNA and CDR2 YSLEER. V was clipped by 0 bases and J by 2 bases, with 16 bases between them. The CDR3 sequence is 17 residues long. DNA of the CDR3: TGCGCCAGCAGCCAAGATGTTGCTAGGCACTTAAACACTGAAGCTTTCTTT. Encoded protein: CASSQDVARHLNTEAFF.

The rearrangement uses TRBV11-2 and TRBJ1-2, with TRBD1 identical over 10 bases. The CDR3 is made up of 14 amino acids. The trim removed 4 bases at V and 7 bases at J, leaving 6 bases unmatched. Germline CDR1 is SGHAT and CDR2 is FQNNGV. CDR3 sequence reads: CASSSGTGVGGYTF. CDR3 nucleotide sequence: TGTGCCAGCAGCTCCGGGACAGGGGTCGGTGGCTACACCTTC.

The chain is built from TRBV9 and TRBJ2-1; 7 nucleotides agree with TRBD1. The V gene's germline CDR1 is SGDLS and CDR2 YYNGEE. J was trimmed by 5 bases and V by 4 bases; bases with no gene match: 9. The CDR3 sequence is 15 residues long. This CDR3 reads CASSPRQGPNNEQFF. The CDR3 coding sequence is TGTGCCAGCAGCCCTCGACAGGGACCTAACAATGAGCAGTTCTTC.

The gene calls are TRBV29-1 and TRBJ2-2; unclear D gene. The CDR3 loop spans 13 amino acids. V lost 6 bases and J 4 bases, leaving 12 bases between the germline ends. Germline CDR1 reads SQVTM; CDR2 reads ANQGSEA. For the CDR3, the DNA is TGCAGCGTCCTAGATCGGAGCACCGGGGAGCTGTTTTTT. As protein: CSVLDRSTGELFF.

The chain carries TRBV14 and TRBJ2-7; D not resolved. CDR3 length: 15 residues. The V gene's germline CDR1 is SGHDN and CDR2 FVKESK. Trimming took off 5 bases at V and 6 bases at J, with 20 bases between the two ends. CDR3 DNA: TGTGCCAGCAGCTCTTTCCATGTCCTGTCGGCCGAGCAGTACTTC. It is translated as CASSSFHVLSAEQYF.

This chain links TRBV11-2 with TRBJ2-2; 8 bases line up with TRBD1. From germline, CDR1 is SGHAT and CDR2 FQNNGV. The CDR3 contains 16 residues. V shed 4 bases, J shed 4 bases, and the junction held 8 bases outside the gene matches. CDR3 loop: CASSSRQGSFTGELFF. The CDR3 bases are TGTGCCAGCAGCTCTAGACAGGGGTCGTTCACCGGGGAGCTGTTTTTT.

The CDR3 spells CASSLVGGRENIQYF. In DNA form, the CDR3 reads TGTGCCAGCAGCTTAGTCGGGGGGAGGGAAAACATTCAGTACTTC. This sequence joins TRBV7-2 and TRBJ2-4; 7 bases fit TRBD2. The CDR3 loop spans 15 amino acids. V shed 1 base and J 5 bases; nucleotides not matched to a gene: 5. Germline values: CDR1 SGHTA, CDR2 FQGNSA. Complete variable domain (other parts from reference TRBV7-2 and TRBJ2-4): GAGVSQSPSNKVTEKGKDVELRCDPISGHTALYWYRQSLGQGLEFLIYFQGNSAPDKSGLPSDRFSAERTGGSVSTLTIQRTQQEDSAVYLCASSLVGGRENIQYFGAGTRLSVL.

The J gene is TRBJ2-5, the V gene TRBV28; 16 positions match TRBD2. This CDR3 is built from 17 residues. With V trimmed by 2 bases and J by 5 bases, 5 bases remained unmatched. Germline CDR1 MDHEN, CDR2 SYDVKM. The CDR3 sequence: CASSLTGLAGGSETQYF. CDR3 in DNA: TGTGCCAGCAGTTTAACGGGACTAGCGGGAGGGTCGGAGACCCAGTACTTC.

This chain joins TRBV7-3 and TRBJ1-2; 8 nucleotides match TRBD1. The CDR3 contains 13 residues. After removal of 5 bases from V and 5 bases from J, the junction contained 4 bases not matched to a gene. In germline, CDR1 is SGHTA, CDR2 FQGTGA. The CDR3 DNA reads as TGTGCCAGCAGCCCCACAGGGGGGTATGGCTACACCTTC. Protein product: CASSPTGGYGYTF.

The rearrangement uses TRBV27 and TRBJ2-7, with D tentatively TRBD2 (5 bases). The CDR3 covers 13 residues. The ends were cut back, 2 bases at V and 6 bases at J, with 11 bases in the middle. Per germline, CDR1 MNHEY and CDR2 SMNVEV (reference sequence). This CDR3 is CASSLRRVGEQYF. DNA for the CDR3: TGTGCCAGCAGTTTAAGGCGGGTTGGCGAGCAGTACTTC.

The chain combines TRBV27 with TRBJ2-7; no reliable D call. CDR1 and CDR2 (germline): MNHEY, SMNVEV (reference sequence). Trimming pared 3 bases from V and 5 bases from J, leaving 11 bases between. The CDR3 contains 13 residues. The CDR3, as DNA: TGTGCCAGCAGTTTGACCCTCGGCAACGAGCAGTACTTC. Its protein product is CASSLTLGNEQYF.

The chain combines TRBV4-1 with TRBJ2-1; 8 positions match TRBD1. Germline CDR1 MGHRA, CDR2 YSYEKL. Trimming at V came to 2 bases and at J to 5 bases, leaving 11 bases not matched to a gene. The CDR3 extends over 17 amino acids. The CDR3 spells CASSQYWTGLEDNEQFF. The CDR3 DNA is TGCGCCAGCAGCCAATACTGGACAGGGCTGGAGGACAATGAGCAGTTCTTC.

The chain combines TRBV28 with TRBJ1-2; D may be TRBD1 (5 bases). CDR1 and CDR2 from the germline V gene are MDHEN and SYDVKM. Trimming took off 6 bases at V and 2 bases at J, with 16 bases between the two ends. This CDR3 has 15 amino acids. The CDR3 region has the DNA TGTGCCAGCAGCCGATATCAGGGCGACAACTATGGCTACACCTTC. Translating it yields CASSRYQGDNYGYTF.

This sequence joins TRBV2 and TRBJ1-1; possible D gene TRBD1, 6 bases. CDR3 length: 14 residues. Germline-derived CDR1 and CDR2 are SNHLY and FYNNEI. V was shortened by 6 bases and J by 6 bases, with 17 bases between the two germline ends. The CDR3 spells CASRQEGHRSEAFF. In DNA form, the CDR3 reads TGTGCCAGCAGACAGGAGGGACACCGTTCTGAAGCTTTCTTT.

The chain joins TRBV5-1 to TRBJ1-1; no clear D gene. CDR3 size: 13 residues. Germline V gives CDR1 SGHRS, CDR2 YFSETQ. Trimming took off 5 bases at V and 4 bases at J, with 12 bases between the two ends. The CDR3: CASRSTAITEAFF. The CDR3 DNA reads TGCGCCAGCAGGTCGACGGCGATCACTGAAGCTTTCTTT.

The chain employs TRBV25-1 and TRBJ2-1, with TRBD2 matching over 8 bases. Germline CDR1 is MGHDK and CDR2 is SYGVNS. With 6 bases clipped from V and 4 bases from J, the junction kept 2 bases outside the gene matches. This CDR3 is built from 13 residues. The DNA of the CDR3 is TGTGCCAGCAGGACTAGCGAGTACAATGAGCAGTTCTTC. This encodes CASRTSEYNEQFF.

The rearrangement joins TRBV15 to TRBJ2-5; 9 bases fit TRBD2. V lost 0 bases, J lost 5 bases, and 13 bases stayed unmatched. The V gene's germline CDR1 is LNHNV and CDR2 YYDKDF (reference sequence). The CDR3 covers 18 residues. CDR3 protein: CATSRDSMAGLAEETQYF. CDR3 in DNA: TGTGCCACCAGCAGAGATTCAATGGCGGGACTAGCTGAGGAGACCCAGTACTTC.